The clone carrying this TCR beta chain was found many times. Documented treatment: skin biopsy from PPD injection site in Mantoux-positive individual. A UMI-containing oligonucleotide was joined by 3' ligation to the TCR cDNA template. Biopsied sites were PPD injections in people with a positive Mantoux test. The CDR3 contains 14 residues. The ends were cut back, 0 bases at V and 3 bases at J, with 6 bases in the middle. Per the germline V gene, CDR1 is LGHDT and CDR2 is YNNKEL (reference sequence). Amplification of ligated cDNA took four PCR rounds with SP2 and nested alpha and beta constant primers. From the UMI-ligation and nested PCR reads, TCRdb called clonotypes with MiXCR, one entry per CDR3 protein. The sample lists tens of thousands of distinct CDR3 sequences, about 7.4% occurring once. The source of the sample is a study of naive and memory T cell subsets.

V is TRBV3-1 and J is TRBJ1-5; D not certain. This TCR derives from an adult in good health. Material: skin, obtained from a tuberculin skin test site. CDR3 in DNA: TGTGCCAGCAGCCAAGACCACTACAATCAGCCCCAGCATTTT. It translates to CASSQDHYNQPQHF.